The 5 T cell receptor beta chains in this list originate from one sample, sequenced in a study of T cell changes during pregnancy in multiple sclerosis. Assay used: immunoSEQ multiplex PCR; TCRdb lists only in-frame clones, some missing. The table shows approximately 50,000 clones, with around nine tenths occurring only once. Material: CD4+ T cells from peripheral blood mononuclear cells, obtained after pregnancy. All receptors come from a female donor in good health, enrolled as a control in a pregnancy study.

This chain links TRBV29-1 with TRBJ1-1; maybe TRBD1 (5 bases). V lost 6 bases, J lost 1 base, and 15 bases lay in between. The CDR3 contains 14 residues. Germline CDR1 SQVTM, CDR2 ANQGSEA. In DNA form, the CDR3 reads TGCAGCGTGCCTGGGCGGACACAGAACACTGAAGCTTTCTTT. Protein sequence: CSVPGRTQNTEAFF.

The chain recombines TRBV6-1 with TRBJ2-6; 8 bases match TRBD1. The CDR3 spans 17 residues. V trimming: 5 bases; J trimming: 0 bases; junction bases outside the gene matches: 6. Germline V gives CDR1 MNHNS, CDR2 SASEGT. The CDR3 spells CASSKEGQVSGANVLTF. CDR3 nucleotide sequence: TGTGCCAGCAGTAAAGAGGGACAGGTCTCTGGGGCCAACGTCCTGACTTTC.

In nucleotides, the CDR3 is TGTGCCAGTAGATCAGCCTGGACAGGAGGCAGCCTGAACACTGAAGCTTTCTTT. Its protein product is CASRSAWTGGSLNTEAFF. The genes are TRBV19 and TRBJ1-1; 7 positions match TRBD1. This CDR3 contains 18 residues. CDR1 is LNHDA and CDR2 is SQIVND in the germline V gene (reference sequence). V dropped 6 bases and J dropped 0; count of bases not matched to a gene: 16. The entire variable domain, with the rest obtained from reference TRBV19 and TRBJ1-1, is as follows: DGGITQSPKYLFRKEGQNVTLSCEQNLNHDAMYWYRQDPGQGLRLIYYSQIVNDFQKGDIAEGYSVSREKKESFPLTVTSAQKNPTAFYLCASRSAWTGGSLNTEAFFGQGTRLTVV.

The rearrangement joins TRBV4-2 to TRBJ2-3; D unclear. CDR3 length equals 15 residues. Germline V gives CDR1 LGHNA, CDR2 YNFKEQ. Trimming shortened V by 4 bases and J by 8 bases, and 19 bases separated the two germline ends. The CDR3 region has the DNA TGTGCCAGCAGCCCCCAAGGTCCCTCCCCGGGTACGCAGTATTTT. Translating gives CASSPQGPSPGTQYF.

This chain links TRBV9 with TRBJ1-2; 7 positions agree with TRBD1. CDR3 length: 15 residues. Germline V gene lookup returns CDR1 SGDLS and CDR2 YYNGEE. With 2 bases clipped from V and 2 bases from J, the junction kept 6 bases outside the gene matches. In DNA, the CDR3 is TGTGCCAGCAGCGTCGGGACAGCTAAAAACTATGGCTACACCTTC. This encodes CASSVGTAKNYGYTF.